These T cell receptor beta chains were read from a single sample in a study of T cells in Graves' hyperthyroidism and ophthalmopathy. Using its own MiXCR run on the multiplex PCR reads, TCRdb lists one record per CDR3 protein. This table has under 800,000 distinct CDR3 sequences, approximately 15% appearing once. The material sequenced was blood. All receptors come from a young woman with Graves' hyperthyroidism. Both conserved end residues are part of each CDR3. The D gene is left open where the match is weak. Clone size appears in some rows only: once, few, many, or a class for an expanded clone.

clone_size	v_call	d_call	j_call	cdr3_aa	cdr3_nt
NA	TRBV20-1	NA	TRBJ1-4	CSANRGFSNTEKLFF	TGCAGTGCTAACCGAGGATTCAGTAACACGGAAAAACTGTTTTTT
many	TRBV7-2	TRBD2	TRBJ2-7	CASTGLAGGNEQYF	TGTGCCAGCACCGGACTAGCGGGAGGGAACGAGCAGTACTTC
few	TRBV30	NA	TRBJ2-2	CAWGGWGTGELFF	TGTGCCTGGGGAGGGTGGGGGACCGGGGAGCTGTTTTTT
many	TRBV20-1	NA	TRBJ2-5	CSASGRDTRQETQYF	TGCAGTGCTAGCGGCCGGGACACCCGTCAAGAGACCCAGTACTTC
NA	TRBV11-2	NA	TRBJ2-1	CASSSVGPSNDEQFF	TGTGCCAGCAGCTCCGTTGGTCCCTCGAACGATGAGCAGTTCTTC
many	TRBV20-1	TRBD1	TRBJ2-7	CSASLHGQGAYEQYF	TGCAGTGCTAGCTTGCATGGGCAGGGGGCCTACGAGCAGTACTTC
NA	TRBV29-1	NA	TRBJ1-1	CSVAHREVGTEAFF	TGCAGCGTTGCTCACAGGGAAGTCGGAACTGAAGCTTTCTTT
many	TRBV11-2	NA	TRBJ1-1	CASSSNGLIVRRKNTEAFF	TGTGCCAGCAGCTCGAACGGGCTGATTGTTAGACGGAAGAACACTGAAGCTTTCTTT
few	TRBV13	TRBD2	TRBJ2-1	CASSSRLAGGPTYNEQFF	TGTGCCAGCAGCTCCCGACTAGCGGGAGGCCCTACCTACAATGAGCAGTTCTTC
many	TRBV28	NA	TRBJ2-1	CASSNTGNGNEQFF	TGTGCCAGCAGTAACACAGGTAACGGCAATGAGCAGTTCTTC
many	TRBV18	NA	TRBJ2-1	CASSPQGISYNEQFF	TGTGCCAGCTCACCGCAGGGAATCTCCTACAATGAGCAGTTCTTC
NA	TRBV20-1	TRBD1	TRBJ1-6	CSARTGTYNSPLHF	TGCAGTGCAAGGACAGGAACTTATAATTCACCCCTCCACTTT
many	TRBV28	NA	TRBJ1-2	CASSYVAYGYTF	TGTGCCAGCAGCTACGTGGCCTATGGCTACACCTTC
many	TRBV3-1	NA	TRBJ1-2	CASSQVGGGGGYTF	TGTGCCAGCAGCCAAGTGGGCGGGGGCGGCGGCTACACCTTC